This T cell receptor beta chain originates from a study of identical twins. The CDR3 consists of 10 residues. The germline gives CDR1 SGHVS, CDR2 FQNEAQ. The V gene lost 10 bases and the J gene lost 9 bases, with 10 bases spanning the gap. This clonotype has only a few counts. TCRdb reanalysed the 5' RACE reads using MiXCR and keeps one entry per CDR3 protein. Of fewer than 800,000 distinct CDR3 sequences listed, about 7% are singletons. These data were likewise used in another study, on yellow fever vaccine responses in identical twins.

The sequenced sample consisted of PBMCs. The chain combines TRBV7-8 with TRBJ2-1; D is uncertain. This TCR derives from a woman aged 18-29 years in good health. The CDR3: CATLDREQFF. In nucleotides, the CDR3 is TGTGCCACCCTCGATCGTGAGCAGTTCTTC.